Listed here are 16 T cell receptor beta chains from one sample, sequenced in a study of blood T cell repertoires in COVID-19. Data came from immunoSEQ multiplex PCR; TCRdb stores just in-frame clones and leaves some out. The repertoire holds more than 25,000 clones, more than 65% seen once, with roughly 13% in the top ten. Sequenced sample: peripheral blood. The receptor set was obtained from a human donor in a cohort sampled during active COVID-19.

This chain uses TRBV5-4 with TRBJ2-7, with D perhaps TRBD2 (6 bases). This CDR3 comprises 14 residues. Per germline, CDR1 SGHNT and CDR2 YYREEE (reference sequence). Trimming shortened V by 6 bases and J by 5 bases, and 18 bases separated the two germline ends. CDR3 nucleotide sequence: TGTGCCAGCAATTCCGGGACGGGGAGGAACGAGCAGTACTTC. Residues: CASNSGTGRNEQYF.

This chain links TRBV11-2 with TRBJ2-3, with 12 bases that match TRBD1. In germline, CDR1 is SGHAT, CDR2 FQNNGV. Losses at the gene ends were 5 bases for V and 6 bases for J; bases not matched to a gene: 9. CDR3 length: 16 residues. CDR3 bases: TGTGCCAGCAGCAGGGACAGGGGGCGCGAATTGGATACGCAGTATTTT. As protein: CASSRDRGRELDTQYF. Full variable domain (remainder filled in from reference TRBV11-2 and TRBJ2-3): EAGVAQSPRYKIIEKRQSVAFWCNPISGHATLYWYQQILGQGPKLLIQFQNNGVVDDSQLPKDRFSAERLKGVDSTLKIQPAKLEDSAVYLCASSRDRGRELDTQYFGPGTRLTVL.

This clone was recorded only once. The rearrangement joins TRBV7-2 to TRBJ2-3; TRBD2 matches at 7 bases. Germline CDR1 is SGHTA and CDR2 is FQGNSA. J lost 2 bases, V lost 10 bases, and 21 bases had no gene match. CDR3 length equals 18 residues. The CDR3 spells CATKTGGGGITFTDTQYF. In nucleotides, the CDR3 is TGTGCCACTAAAACGGGGGGTGGCGGTATTACTTTCACAGATACGCAGTATTTT.

This chain connects TRBV19 to TRBJ1-1; 9 bases agree with TRBD1. The germline V gene encodes CDR1 LNHDA and CDR2 SQIVND (reference sequence). Unmatched junction bases numbered 3, after V lost 2 bases and J lost 5 bases. The CDR3 consists of 14 residues. In DNA form, the CDR3 reads TGTGCCAGTAGTATAACAGGGGGCAATACTGAAGCTTTCTTT. The encoded protein is CASSITGGNTEAFF.

The rearrangement links TRBV6-6 to TRBJ2-7; 9 bases map to TRBD2. The CDR3 has 13 residues. The V gene end was trimmed by 6 bases and the J gene end by 3 bases; junction bases not matched to a gene: 3. CDR1 is MNHNY and CDR2 is SVGAGI in the germline V gene (reference sequence). CDR3 nucleotide sequence: TGTGCCAGCAGCGGACTAGCGTACTACGAGCAGTACTTC. Translated, it gives CASSGLAYYEQYF.

This rearrangement joins TRBV3-1 (or the pseudogene TRBV3-2) to TRBJ2-7, with TRBD2 as a possible D gene (6 bases). This CDR3 has 15 residues. CDR1 is LGHDT, CDR2 YNNKEL, per germline (reference sequence). V was shortened by 5 bases and J by 7 bases, with 21 bases between the two germline ends. The CDR3 loop reads CASSMRGAGTGEQYF. CDR3 sequence (DNA): TGTGCCAGCAGCATGAGAGGGGCGGGAACGGGGGAGCAGTACTTC.

The chain carries TRBV27 and TRBJ2-5; 10 bases line up with TRBD2. V was clipped by 2 bases and J by 3 bases; unmatched bases: 6. CDR1 and CDR2 from the germline V gene are MNHEY and SMNVEV (reference sequence). CDR3 length: 16 amino acids. CDR3: CASSLGSGGVKETQYF. DNA of the CDR3: TGTGCCAGCAGTTTAGGAAGCGGGGGGGTGAAAGAGACCCAGTACTTC.

The V call is TRBV18, the J call TRBJ1-1; weak D call: TRBD1 (6 bases). V lost 3 bases and J lost 2, with 16 bases in between. Germline-derived CDR1 and CDR2 are KGHSH and LQKENI. The CDR3 sequence is 16 residues long. In nucleotides, the CDR3 is TGTGCCAGCTCACCGGGAACTCGGACAGTCAACACTGAAGCTTTCTTT. Translation: CASSPGTRTVNTEAFF.

This clone was observed a single time. This chain joins TRBV5-1 and TRBJ2-2; 9 positions agree with TRBD1. V lost 4 bases and J lost 7; bases outside the gene matches: 8. The CDR3 sequence is 15 residues long. Germline CDR1 SGHRS, CDR2 YFSETQ. CDR3: CASSIRQGDGGELFF. The CDR3 DNA reads TGCGCCAGCAGCATTCGACAGGGGGATGGCGGGGAGCTGTTTTTT. Together with reference TRBV5-1 and TRBJ2-2, the CDR3 gives the full variable domain: KAGVTQTPRYLIKTRGQQVTLSCSPISGHRSVSWYQQTPGQGLQFLFEYFSETQRNKGNFPGRFSGRQFSNSRSEMNVSTLELGDSALYLCASSIRQGDGGELFFGEGSRLTVL.

V and J are TRBV5-1 and TRBJ2-3; D may be TRBD1 (6 bases). Deletions cut 1 base from V and 1 base from J, with 10 bases between. Germline values: CDR1 SGHRS, CDR2 YFSETQ. The CDR3 has 15 amino acids. CDR3 sequence (DNA): TGCGCCAGCAGCTTGCAGGGGCTGGGCACAGATACGCAGTATTTT. Its protein product is CASSLQGLGTDTQYF.

This rearrangement joins TRBV7-9 to TRBJ2-5, with a tentative D call TRBD2 (5 bases). The length of the CDR3 is 19 residues. The germline CDR1 and CDR2 sequences are SEHNR and FQNEAQ (reference sequence). V was cut by 5 bases and J by 5 bases, with 30 bases left in between. Here the CDR3 reads CASSRGDMRRSRTRETQYF. The CDR3 bases are TGTGCCAGCAGCCGGGGAGACATGAGACGGAGCCGAACGAGGGAGACCCAGTACTTC.

V is TRBV5-4 and J is TRBJ2-1; D is undetermined. The CDR3 consists of 14 residues. The germline V gene has CDR1 SGHNT and CDR2 YYREEE (reference sequence). Trimming took 1 base from V and 1 from J, leaving 6 bases between them. The CDR3 region has the DNA TGTGCCAGCAGCTTGTACTTGTCCTACAATGAGCAGTTCTTC. Protein product: CASSLYLSYNEQFF.

The genes are TRBV24-1 and TRBJ2-3; tentatively, D is TRBD2 (5 bases). V was pared by 8 bases and J by 7 bases, with 24 bases between. The germline V gene has CDR1 KGHDR and CDR2 SFDVKD. CDR3 length: 16 residues. In DNA, the CDR3 is TGTGCCACCACGCCGACCTTAGCGTCACGGTCCTATACGCAGTATTTT. This translates into CATTPTLASRSYTQYF.

The chain carries TRBV7-9 and TRBJ1-1; D not resolved. Germline-derived CDR1 and CDR2 are SEHNR and FQNEAQ (reference sequence). V lost 5 bases, J lost 10 bases, and 17 bases lay in between. The CDR3 runs to 13 residues. The CDR3 here is CASSPPAVPVAFF. Written as DNA, the CDR3 is TGTGCCAGCAGCCCCCCGGCGGTCCCAGTAGCTTTCTTT.

The chain carries TRBV9 and TRBJ1-1; no firm D call. V lost 0 bases and J lost 8, with 8 bases in between. There are 12 residues in the CDR3. Germline V gene lookup returns CDR1 SGDLS and CDR2 YYNGEE. CDR3 in amino acids: CASSVVEAEAFF. CDR3 DNA: TGTGCCAGCAGCGTAGTCGAGGCAGAAGCTTTCTTT.

This CDR3 is CASSQRRVSYNEQFF. The CDR3 nucleotides read TGCGCCAGCAGTCAAAGGAGGGTATCCTACAATGAGCAGTTCTTC. The V gene is TRBV23-1, the J gene TRBJ2-1; perhaps TRBD2 as D (6 bases). TRBV23-1 is flagged as an ORF with uncertain function. This CDR3 region has 15 residues. With 2 bases removed from V and 1 base from J, the gap between germline ends came to 9 bases.